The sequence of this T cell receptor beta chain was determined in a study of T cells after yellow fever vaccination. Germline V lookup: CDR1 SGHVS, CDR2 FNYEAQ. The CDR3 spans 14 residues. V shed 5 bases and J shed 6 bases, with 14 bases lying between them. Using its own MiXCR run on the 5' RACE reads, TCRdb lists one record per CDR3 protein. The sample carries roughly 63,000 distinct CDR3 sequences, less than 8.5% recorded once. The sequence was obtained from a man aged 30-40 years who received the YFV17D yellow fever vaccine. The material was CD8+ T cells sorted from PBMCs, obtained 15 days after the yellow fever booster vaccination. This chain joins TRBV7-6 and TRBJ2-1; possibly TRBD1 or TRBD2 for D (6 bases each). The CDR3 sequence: CASSSGGGRNEQFF. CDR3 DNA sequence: TGTGCCAGCAGCAGCGGTGGGGGGCGCAATGAGCAGTTCTTC.